The rows below give T cell receptor beta chains drawn from one sample of a study of T cell responses to AZD1222 COVID-19 vaccine. The data were produced by immunoSEQ multiplex PCR, yet TCRdb's version contains in-frame clones alone and is incomplete. The table has about 130,000 clones, 70% to 90% seen once. The material was peripheral blood, obtained on day 0 of AZD1222 vaccination. All receptors come from an adult in good health. Each CDR3 is given with its conserved first and last residue. A D gene is named only where the DNA matches it firmly. The size field is filled for only some rows; it gives once, few, many or a size class.

v_gene,d_gene,j_gene,abundance,CDR3nt,CDR3aa
TRBV28,.,TRBJ1-1,.,TGTGCCAGCAGCCTCCCCGGGGCGAGTACTGAAGCTTTCTTT,CASSLPGASTEAFF
TRBV18,.,TRBJ1-5,.,TGTGCCAGCTATCAATCGGCAGGACCCAATCAGCCCCAGCATTTT,CASYQSAGPNQPQHF
TRBV19,.,TRBJ1-5,.,TGTGCCAGTAGTCCACCTCCGGGGTTGAGTCAGCCCCAGCATTTT,CASSPPPGLSQPQHF
TRBV28,.,TRBJ2-3,.,TGTGCCAGCAGTTTAATTTCAGGAACGTACAGGGGCACAGATACGCAGTATTTT,CASSLISGTYRGTDTQYF
TRBV10-3,TRBD1,TRBJ2-1,once,TGTGCCATCAATGAAGGGACAGGGGAGAATGAGCAGTTCTTC,CAINEGTGENEQFF
TRBV21-1,.,TRBJ1-1,.,TGTGCCAGCAGTTGGGAGGGGGCGCATCTTACTGAAGCTTTCTTT,CASSWEGAHLTEAFF
TRBV5-4,.,TRBJ1-2,once,TGTGCCAGCAGCTCCCGTGATACGGGGGGCTACACCTTC,CASSSRDTGGYTF
TRBV7-2,TRBD1,TRBJ1-1,.,TGTGCCAGCAGCTTATGGGGACAGGGATCGGGCACTGAAGCTTTCTTT,CASSLWGQGSGTEAFF
TRBV5-4,.,TRBJ1-1,.,TGTGCCAGCAGCTTGAACACTGAAGCTTTCTTT,CASSLNTEAFF
TRBV6-1,.,TRBJ1-2,.,TGTGCCAGCAGTGAAGTCGTGGCCTCTAACTATGGCTACACCTTC,CASSEVVASNYGYTF
TRBV7-6,TRBD1,TRBJ2-6,.,TGTGCCAGCAGCACGGGACAGGGGATTGGGGCCAACGTCCTGACTTTC,CASSTGQGIGANVLTF
TRBV16,TRBD1,TRBJ1-1,.,TGTGCCAGCAGCCAGGGCGGGACAGGCATGAACACTGAAGCTTTCTTT,CASSQGGTGMNTEAFF
TRBV4-3,TRBD1,TRBJ1-1,.,TGCGCCAGCAGCCAAAACAGGGGTGGGGACACTGAAGCTTTCTTT,CASSQNRGGDTEAFF
TRBV7-8,TRBD1,TRBJ1-2,.,TGTGCCAGCAGCTCTAGAGACAGGGGGAACTATGGCTACACCTTC,CASSSRDRGNYGYTF
TRBV5-1,TRBD1,TRBJ1-1,.,TGCGCCAGCAGCGGACAGGGGCGGGTGAACACTGAAGCTTTCTTT,CASSGQGRVNTEAFF
TRBV15,.,TRBJ2-3,.,TGTGCCACCAGCAGAGCCGCGGGTGGAGGAGATACGCAGTATTTT,CATSRAAGGGDTQYF
TRBV6-5,TRBD2,TRBJ2-3,once,TGTGCCAGCAGTATGGGAGGGGCCGGCACAGATACGCAGTATTTT,CASSMGGAGTDTQYF
TRBV28,.,TRBJ1-2,.,TGTGCCAGCAGTCCCTATGGCTACACCTTC,CASSPYGYTF
TRBV7-3,TRBD1,TRBJ1-1,.,TGTGCCAGCAGCTCCAGGACAGGACCGAACACTGAAGCTTTCTTT,CASSSRTGPNTEAFF
TRBV11-2,TRBD1,TRBJ1-1,few,TGTGCCAGCAGCTTAGGGAGGGGACAGCCCAAAGAAACTGAAGCTTTCTTT,CASSLGRGQPKETEAFF
TRBV15,.,TRBJ2-3,.,TGTGCCACCAGCAGAGCAATTGGTTTTAGCACAGATACGCAGTATTTT,CATSRAIGFSTDTQYF
TRBV28,TRBD1,TRBJ2-2,.,TGTGCCACCATCGACAGGGTTACGGGCACCGGGGAGCTGTTTTTT,CATIDRVTGTGELFF
TRBV4-2,TRBD2,TRBJ2-5,.,TGTGCCAGCAGCCAAGATTGGGGGGGAAAGTACCAAGAGACCCAGTACTTC,CASSQDWGGKYQETQYF
TRBV29-1,.,TRBJ2-7,.,TGCAGCGTGAACCAGTCGGGTGAGCAGTACTTC,CSVNQSGEQYF
TRBV6-4,.,TRBJ2-4,once,TGTGCCAGCAGTGAGGGGGGCGACGGGGGCAAAAACATTCAGTACTTC,CASSEGGDGGKNIQYF
TRBV21-1,.,TRBJ1-2,.,TGTGCCAGCAGCAAATTGGGCATCACAGGACAGGCGGGATTC,CASSKLGITGQAGF
TRBV2,.,TRBJ2-2,.,TGTGCCAGCAGTAGTATTTCTAGTGCCGGGGAGCTGTTTTTT,CASSSISSAGELFF
TRBV5-5,.,TRBJ1-1,.,TGTGCCAGCAGCCGCGGACAGCGACTTGGCACTGAAGCTTTCTTT,CASSRGQRLGTEAFF
TRBV7-8,TRBD1,TRBJ2-7,once,TGTGCCAGCAGTCCCAAGGGGGCGGCTTACGAGCAGTACTTC,CASSPKGAAYEQYF
TRBV27,TRBD1,TRBJ1-2,.,TGTGCCAGCAGCCCAAAGGGGGACAGGCCATATGGCTACACCTTC,CASSPKGDRPYGYTF
TRBV14,.,TRBJ1-1,few,TGTGCCAGCAGCCCCAGGGCCTTGAACACTGAAGCTTTCTTT,CASSPRALNTEAFF